This T cell receptor beta chain emerged from a study of Tregs in tolerant kidney transplant recipients. Broader study findings: Biological reproducibility was not directly addressed in this study. Findings come from small patient numbers and require larger validation. Activated donor B cell expansion appeared to reveal the most relevant donor-specific TCRbeta repertoire.

Libraries were prepared by immunoSEQ multiplex PCR; TCRdb keeps only in-frame clonotypes and omits some of them. Of 240,000 or so clones listed, around 81% were seen once; the top ten hold about 0.68%. CD4+CD25+CD127- Tregs, CD4+CD25- non-Tregs, CD4 and CD8 cells were sorted. Notes on this clone: Its antigen remains unknown.

The CDR3 spans 16 residues. Trimming stripped 7 bases from V and 0 bases from J, with 13 bases between. Germline-derived CDR1 and CDR2 are MNHNY and SVGAGI (reference sequence). What was sequenced was CD4+ T cells from blood. This TCR was recovered from a human donor in good health. This chain connects TRBV6-6 to TRBJ2-6; unclear D gene. In nucleotides, the CDR3 is TGTGCCAGCACCGCCTCTTTTAGCTCTGGGGCCAACGTCCTGACTTTC. It codes for CASTASFSSGANVLTF.